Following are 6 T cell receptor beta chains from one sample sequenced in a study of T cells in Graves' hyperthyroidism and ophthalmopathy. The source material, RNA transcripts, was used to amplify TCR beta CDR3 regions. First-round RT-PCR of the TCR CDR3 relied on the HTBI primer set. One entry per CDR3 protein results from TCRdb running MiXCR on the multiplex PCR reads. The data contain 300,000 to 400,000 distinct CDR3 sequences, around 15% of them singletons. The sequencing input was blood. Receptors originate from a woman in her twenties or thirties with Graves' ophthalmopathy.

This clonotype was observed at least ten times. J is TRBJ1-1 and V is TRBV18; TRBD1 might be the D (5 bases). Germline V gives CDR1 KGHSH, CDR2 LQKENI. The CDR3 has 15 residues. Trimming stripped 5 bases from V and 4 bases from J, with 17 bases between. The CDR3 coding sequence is TGTGCCAGCTCAACCGAGAGGGCTGGGGGCACTGAAGCTTTCTTT. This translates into CASSTERAGGTEAFF.

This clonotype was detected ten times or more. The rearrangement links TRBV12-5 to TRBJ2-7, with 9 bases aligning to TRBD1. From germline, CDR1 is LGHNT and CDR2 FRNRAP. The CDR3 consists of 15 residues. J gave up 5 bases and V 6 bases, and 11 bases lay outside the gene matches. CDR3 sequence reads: CASGQPGTGSHEQYF. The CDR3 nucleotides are TGTGCTAGTGGACAACCCGGGACAGGGTCACACGAGCAGTACTTC.

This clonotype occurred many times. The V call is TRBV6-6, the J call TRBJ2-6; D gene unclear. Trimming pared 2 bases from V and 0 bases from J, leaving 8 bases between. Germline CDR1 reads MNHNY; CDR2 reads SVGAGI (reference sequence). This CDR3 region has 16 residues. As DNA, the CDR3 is TGTGCCAGCAGTTACAGAAAGGTCTCTGGGGCCAACGTCCTGACTTTC. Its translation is CASSYRKVSGANVLTF.

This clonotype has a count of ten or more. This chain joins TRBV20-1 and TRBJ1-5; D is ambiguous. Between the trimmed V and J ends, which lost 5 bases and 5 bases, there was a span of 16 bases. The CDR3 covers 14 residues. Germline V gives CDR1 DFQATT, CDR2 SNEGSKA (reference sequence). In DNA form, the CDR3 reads TGCAGTGCTCCGGTTCCCCCGGACGATCAGCCCCAGCATTTT. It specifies CSAPVPPDDQPQHF.

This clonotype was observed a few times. The CDR3 DNA follows: TGTGCCAGCAGTCTAGGGAGACTAGCGGGGGGGGTTTGGCAGTTCTTC. Its translation is CASSLGRLAGGVWQFF. The genes are TRBV6-1 and TRBJ2-1; 14 nucleotides align to TRBD2. This CDR3 region has 16 residues. Germline CDR1 and CDR2: MNHNS and SASEGT. The junction had 12 bases not matched to a gene; V was cut back by 5 bases and J by 12 bases.

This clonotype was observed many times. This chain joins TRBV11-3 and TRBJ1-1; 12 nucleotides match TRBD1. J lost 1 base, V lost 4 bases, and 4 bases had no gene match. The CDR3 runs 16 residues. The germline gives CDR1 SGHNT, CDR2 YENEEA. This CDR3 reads CASSSGQGAKNTEAFF. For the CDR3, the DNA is TGTGCCAGCAGCTCGGGACAGGGGGCGAAGAACACTGAAGCTTTCTTT.